These 24 T cell receptor beta chains share one sample of origin, sequenced in a study of PD-L1 blockade in urothelial cancer. Time point described: peripheral blood 6 weeks after treatment start. This table comes from immunoSEQ multiplex PCR, and its TCRdb copy is limited to in-frame clones, with some not included. The sample has some 120,000 clones; more than 85% are singletons. The input for sequencing was PBMCs, taken around atezolizumab (anti-PD-L1) treatment. All receptors derive from a man between 60 and 75 years old with urothelial cancer.

This chain joins TRBV5-6 and TRBJ2-5; D perhaps matches TRBD2 (5 bases). V was cut by 3 bases and J by 7 bases, with 10 bases left in between. This CDR3 region has 12 residues. CDR1 is SGHDT, CDR2 YYEEEE, per germline. The CDR3 protein is CASSSGWATQYF. The CDR3 DNA is TGTGCCAGCAGCTCGGGGTGGGCGACCCAGTACTTC.

V usage is TRBV6-5 and J usage is TRBJ2-7; a possible D gene is TRBD1 (5 bases). Between the trimmed V and J ends, which lost 0 bases and 6 bases, there was a span of 18 bases. The CDR3 is 16 amino acids. Germline V gene data show CDR1 as MNHEY and CDR2 as SVGAGI. The CDR3: CASSYSGAGLRGEQYF. DNA of the CDR3: TGTGCCAGCAGTTACTCTGGGGCCGGGCTAAGGGGCGAGCAGTACTTC.

The gene calls are TRBV7-3 and TRBJ2-2, with a possible D match to TRBD1 (6 bases). Germline V lookup: CDR1 SGHTA, CDR2 FQGTGA. Trimming stripped 4 bases from V and 7 bases from J, with 13 bases between. CDR3 length: 14 amino acids. The CDR3 region has the DNA TGTGCCAGCAGCTCACAGGGTCACGACGGGGAGCTGTTTTTT. Its protein product is CASSSQGHDGELFF.

This rearrangement joins TRBV5-1 to TRBJ1-2, with D perhaps matching TRBD1 (5 bases). CDR1 and CDR2 (germline): SGHRS, YFSETQ. The CDR3 runs 16 residues. V dropped 4 bases and J dropped 2 bases, with 18 bases sitting between them. As DNA, the CDR3 is TGCGCCAGCAGCCGTGTTGGGGGGACGGAGAACTATGGCTACACCTTC. This translates into CASSRVGGTENYGYTF. The variable domain in full, completed from reference TRBV5-1 and TRBJ1-2, reads KAGVTQTPRYLIKTRGQQVTLSCSPISGHRSVSWYQQTPGQGLQFLFEYFSETQRNKGNFPGRFSGRQFSNSRSEMNVSTLELGDSALYLCASSRVGGTENYGYTFGSGTRLTVV.

The chain recombines TRBV5-1 with TRBJ2-7; 7 positions match TRBD2. Germline V CDR1 and CDR2: SGHRS, YFSETQ. This CDR3 region has 15 residues. Unmatched junction bases numbered 5, after V lost 0 bases and J lost 2 bases. The CDR3 spells CASSLVGGGAYEQYF. The CDR3 DNA follows: TGCGCCAGCAGCTTGGTGGGTGGGGGGGCCTACGAGCAGTACTTC.

The chain joins TRBV18 to TRBJ2-3, with D perhaps matching TRBD1 (7 bases). Germline V lookup: CDR1 KGHSH, CDR2 LQKENI. The CDR3 has 15 amino acids. The ends were cut back, 5 bases at V and 8 bases at J, with 20 bases in the middle. CDR3 loop: CASSTRQGGTGTQYF. The CDR3 coding sequence is TGTGCCAGCTCAACCCGACAGGGCGGGACGGGTACGCAGTATTTT.

V is TRBV7-3 and J is TRBJ2-2, with TRBD2 identical over 7 bases. The CDR3 extends over 15 amino acids. The germline CDR1 and CDR2 sequences are SGHTA and FQGTGA. V dropped 5 bases and J dropped 0; count of bases not matched to a gene: 3. The CDR3 DNA reads as TGTGCCAGCAGCCCTGCGGGGGCGAACACCGGGGAGCTGTTTTTT. It specifies CASSPAGANTGELFF.

This clone was picked up one time. The chain joins TRBV6-1 to TRBJ2-7; D is unresolved. The CDR3 consists of 13 residues. Germline CDR1 MNHNS, CDR2 SASEGT. Trimming removed 5 bases from V and 3 bases from J, with 11 bases in between. The CDR3 here is CASSTNPDYEQYF. The DNA for the CDR3 is TGTGCCAGCAGTACAAACCCTGACTACGAGCAGTACTTC.

This sequence joins TRBV5-1 and TRBJ2-7; 14 bases fit TRBD2. CDR1 is SGHRS and CDR2 is YFSETQ in the germline V gene. J gave up 5 bases and V 5 bases, and 9 bases lay outside the gene matches. The CDR3 sequence is 16 residues long. CDR3 nucleotides: TGCGCCAGCAGGGCGCCGGGACTAGCGGGAGTCCACGAGCAGTACTTC. This gives the protein CASRAPGLAGVHEQYF.

The V gene is TRBV29-1, the J gene TRBJ1-1; D may be TRBD1 (5 bases). V lost 5 bases to trimming and J lost 0 bases, with 16 bases between them. Germline loops: CDR1 SQVTM, CDR2 ANQGSEA. CDR3 length: 15 amino acids. DNA for the CDR3: TGCAGCGTTCGTTCGTCGGGGGACTTGAACACTGAAGCTTTCTTT. This codes for CSVRSSGDLNTEAFF.

The chain joins TRBV27 to TRBJ1-1; D is unresolved. Trimming removed 8 bases from V and 1 base from J, with 11 bases in between. This CDR3 has 13 amino acids. The germline gives CDR1 MNHEY, CDR2 SMNVEV (reference sequence). The CDR3 sequence is CASSTEPNTEAFF. The DNA of the CDR3 is TGTGCCAGCTCTACAGAACCGAACACTGAAGCTTTCTTT.

This clone showed up just a few times. The chain links TRBV6-1 to TRBJ1-5; TRBD1 might be the D (5 bases). V was shortened by 3 bases and J by 3 bases, with 9 bases between the two germline ends. The CDR3 is made up of 14 amino acids. Germline V gene data show CDR1 as MNHNS and CDR2 as SASEGT. The DNA for the CDR3 is TGTGCCAGCAGTGATAGGGGAAACAATCAGCCCCAGCATTTT. Amino acid sequence: CASSDRGNNQPQHF.

The chain uses TRBV5-4 and TRBJ2-7, with 8 bases fitting TRBD1. Unmatched junction bases numbered 9, after V lost 4 bases and J lost 3 bases. The CDR3 spans 15 residues. Germline CDR1 SGHNT, CDR2 YYREEE (reference sequence). DNA of the CDR3: TGTGCCAGCAGCGTAAACCCGGGACAGGTCTACGAGCAGTACTTC. Translated: CASSVNPGQVYEQYF.

The chain recombines TRBV18 with TRBJ2-2; D unclear. Trimming took off 0 bases at V and 3 bases at J, with 8 bases between the two ends. There are 15 residues in the CDR3. In germline, CDR1 is KGHSH, CDR2 LQKENI. CDR3 sequence (DNA): TGTGCCAGCTCACCACCGTCACGCGACACCGGGGAGCTGTTTTTT. Encoded protein: CASSPPSRDTGELFF.

This clone was recorded once. The chain uses TRBV28 and TRBJ2-3; 7 nucleotides line up with TRBD1. V was pared by 7 bases and J by 1 base, with 5 bases of the junction left unmatched. The CDR3 totals 14 residues. Germline V gene data show CDR1 as MDHEN and CDR2 as SYDVKM. The CDR3 sequence: CASTSGQGTDTQYF. CDR3 coding DNA: TGTGCCAGCACGTCTGGACAGGGCACAGATACGCAGTATTTT. The whole variable domain, remainder taken from reference TRBV28 and TRBJ2-3, is DVKVTQSSRYLVKRTGEKVFLECVQDMDHENMFWYRQDPGLGLRLIYFSYDVKMKEKGDIPEGYSVSREKKERFSLILESASTNQTSMYLCASTSGQGTDTQYFGPGTRLTVL.

This clone was detected a few times. This chain uses TRBV7-9 with TRBJ1-6; no reliable D call. Germline-derived CDR1 and CDR2 are SEHNR and FQNEAQ (reference sequence). With 3 bases removed from V and 10 bases from J, the gap between germline ends came to 16 bases. This CDR3 contains 15 residues. The CDR3 loop reads CASSFTLGEASPLHF. In nucleotides, the CDR3 is TGTGCCAGCAGCTTTACCCTCGGCGAGGCGTCACCCCTCCACTTT.

The chain couples TRBV4-3 to TRBJ2-1; D might be TRBD2 (5 bases). CDR1 and CDR2 (germline): LGHNA, YSLEER. The CDR3 runs 17 residues. V dropped 0 bases and J dropped 5 bases, with 17 bases sitting between them. In DNA, the CDR3 is TGCGCCAGCAGCCAAGACTTCACGGGGTCGAGTGACAATGAGCAGTTCTTC. This codes for CASSQDFTGSSDNEQFF.

This chain links TRBV11-3 with TRBJ1-4; 8 bases line up with TRBD1. J was trimmed by 6 bases and V by 1 base; bases with no gene match: 4. CDR3 length: 15 amino acids. Per the germline V gene, CDR1 is SGHNT and CDR2 is YENEEA. CDR3 nucleotides: TGTGCCAGCAGCTTAGGGCCAGGGGGCGATGAAAAACTGTTTTTT. Translation: CASSLGPGGDEKLFF.

This clone appeared a few times. The genes are TRBV19 and TRBJ2-5; 9 bases are shared with TRBD1. The ends lost 10 bases at V and 2 bases at J; junction bases unmatched: 5. Germline CDR1 LNHDA, CDR2 SQIVND (reference sequence). The CDR3 is 13 amino acids. The CDR3 DNA follows: TGTGCCACGGTAGGACAGGGGCAAGAGACCCAGTACTTC. Protein: CATVGQGQETQYF.

This clone was seen a single time. The CDR3 bases are TGTGCCAGCAGTTTATCAATAGGGACAGAAGAAAAACTGTTTTTT. It translates to CASSLSIGTEEKLFF. The V gene is TRBV27, the J gene TRBJ1-4; the match to TRBD1 covers 7 bases. The junction had 6 bases not matched to a gene; V was cut back by 0 bases and J by 8 bases. The CDR3 is made up of 15 amino acids. Germline lookup yields CDR1 MNHEY and CDR2 SMNVEV (reference sequence).

The chain uses TRBV5-1 and TRBJ2-3, with 14 bases aligning to TRBD2. After removal of 2 bases from V and 2 bases from J, the junction contained 7 bases not matched to a gene. CDR3 length: 18 amino acids. In germline, CDR1 is SGHRS, CDR2 YFSETQ. The CDR3 reads CASSFGLAGGNPTDTQYF. The CDR3 region has the DNA TGCGCCAGCAGCTTCGGACTAGCGGGGGGCAACCCCACAGATACGCAGTATTTT.

This clone occurred a few times. The rearrangement links TRBV9 to TRBJ2-5; 8 bases are shared with TRBD1. This CDR3 has 15 amino acids. The ends lost 7 bases at V and 3 bases at J; junction bases unmatched: 11. CDR1 is SGDLS, CDR2 YYNGEE, per germline. The CDR3 is CASGGAGGSEETQYF. CDR3 DNA sequence: TGTGCCAGCGGCGGGGCAGGGGGCTCAGAAGAGACCCAGTACTTC. The full variable domain, in which reference TRBV9 and TRBJ2-5 provide the parts outside the CDR3, is DSGVTQTPKHLITATGQRVTLRCSPRSGDLSVYWYQQSLDQGLQFLIQYYNGEERAKGNILERFSAQQFPDLHSELNLSSLELGDSALYFCASGGAGGSEETQYFGPGTRLLVL.

This clone has just a few counts. This chain links TRBV2 with TRBJ1-5, with 10 bases identical to TRBD1. The V segment lost 4 bases and the J segment 5 bases; nucleotides outside the gene matches: 2. This CDR3 contains 14 residues. Per the germline V gene, CDR1 is SNHLY and CDR2 is FYNNEI. The CDR3 sequence: CASSGDRGHQPQHF. CDR3 sequence (DNA): TGTGCCAGCAGTGGGGACAGGGGTCATCAGCCCCAGCATTTT.

In its sample, this clone was seen a few times. This rearrangement joins TRBV11-1 to TRBJ1-5; D uncertain. Trimming took 2 bases from V and 4 from J, leaving 6 bases between them. Germline lookup yields CDR1 SGHAT and CDR2 FQDESV (reference sequence). The CDR3 spans 13 residues. CDR3 sequence (DNA): TGTGCCAGCAGCTTAAACAGAAATCAGCCCCAGCATTTT. Its protein is CASSLNRNQPQHF.